This T cell receptor beta chain was captured by sequencing in a study of T cell responses to AZD1222 COVID-19 vaccine. CDR3 length: 14 residues. The germline gives CDR1 LGHDT, CDR2 YNNKEL (reference sequence). The ends lost 1 base at V and 8 bases at J; junction bases unmatched: 3. The assay was immunoSEQ multiplex PCR, and TCRdb's table has in-frame clones only and misses some. Here the sample spans about 56,000 clones, 80% to 90% being singletons. The chain links TRBV3-1 (or the pseudogene TRBV3-2) to TRBJ1-4, with TRBD1 matching over 8 bases. This receptor was obtained from an adult in good health. The starting material was peripheral blood, obtained on day 0 of AZD1222 vaccination. CDR3 nucleotide sequence: TGTGCCAGCAGCCAAGGAGGGACAGGAGAAAAACTGTTTTTT. Encoded protein: CASSQGGTGEKLFF.